The 3 T cell receptor beta chains reported below all come from one sample, sequenced in a study of blood T cell repertoires in COVID-19. Using immunoSEQ multiplex PCR, the repertoire was profiled, and TCRdb retains in-frame clones only, with some absent. The data contain around 310,000 clones, 89% of them singletons. The source material was PBMCs or T cells enriched from blood (not recorded which). These receptors were collected from a woman aged 25 to 39 who had recovered from COVID-19.

The chain employs TRBV13 and TRBJ1-1; TRBD1 might be the D (5 bases). Trimming cost V 5 bases and J 12 bases, with 22 bases left between them. This CDR3 comprises 14 residues. Germline V CDR1 and CDR2: PRHDT, FYEKMQ (reference sequence). The CDR3 loop is CASSVQGPGTGSFF. DNA of the CDR3: TGTGCCAGCAGCGTGCAGGGTCCGGGGACTGGGTCTTTCTTT.

The J gene is TRBJ1-1, the V gene TRBV11-1, with 11 positions matching TRBD1. The CDR3 is made up of 13 amino acids. CDR1 is SGHAT and CDR2 is FQDESV in the germline V gene (reference sequence). The J segment lost 6 bases and the V segment lost 3 bases, leaving 0 bases of the junction unmatched. This CDR3 reads CASSLGQGAEAFF. CDR3 nucleotide sequence: TGTGCCAGCAGCTTGGGACAGGGGGCTGAAGCTTTCTTT.

This clone was picked up a small number of times. The chain links TRBV15 to TRBJ2-7, with 10 bases identical to TRBD1. The CDR3 covers 15 residues. Germline CDR1 LNHNV, CDR2 YYDKDF (reference sequence). Trimming removed 0 bases from V and 4 bases from J; junction bases left unmatched: 3. Here the CDR3 reads CATSRDDRGLYEQYF. CDR3 nucleotide sequence: TGTGCCACCAGCAGAGACGACAGGGGGCTATACGAGCAGTACTTC.